The clone carrying this TCR beta chain showed up just a few times. This entry belongs to a study of T cells after somatic rescue of genetic block. Sequencing was performed with immunoSEQ multiplex PCR; in TCRdb, only in-frame clones are kept and a portion is missing. The table shows 9,500 to 15,000 clones, with around 70% occurring only once. Germline V gene sequence: CDR1 SEHNR, CDR2 FQNEAQ (reference sequence). Trimming cost V 1 base and J 5 bases, with 5 bases left between them. This CDR3 is 12 amino acids long. Sequencing was done on a sample of peripheral blood mononuclear cells (PBMCs). This sequence joins TRBV7-9 and TRBJ2-5; D remains unclear. The TCR originated in a boy between 10 and 17 years old. The CDR3 DNA sequence: TGTGCCAGCAGCTTAGTTCTTGAGACCCAGTACTTC. Amino acid sequence: CASSLVLETQYF.